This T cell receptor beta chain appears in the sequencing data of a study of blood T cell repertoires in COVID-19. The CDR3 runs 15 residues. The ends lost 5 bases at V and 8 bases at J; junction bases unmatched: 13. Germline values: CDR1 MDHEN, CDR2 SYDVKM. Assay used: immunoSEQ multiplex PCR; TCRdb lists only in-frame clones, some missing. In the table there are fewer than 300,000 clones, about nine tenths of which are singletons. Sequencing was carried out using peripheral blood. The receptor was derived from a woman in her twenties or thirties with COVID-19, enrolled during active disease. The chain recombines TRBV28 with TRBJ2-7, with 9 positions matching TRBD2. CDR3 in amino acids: CASSIALAGTTKQYF. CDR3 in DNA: TGTGCCAGCAGTATCGCGCTAGCGGGAACAACGAAGCAGTACTTC. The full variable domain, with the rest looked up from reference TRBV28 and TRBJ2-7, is DVKVTQSSRYLVKRTGEKVFLECVQDMDHENMFWYRQDPGLGLRLIYFSYDVKMKEKGDIPEGYSVSREKKERFSLILESASTNQTSMYLCASSIALAGTTKQYFGPGTRLTVT.